This T cell receptor beta chain was observed in a study of shared clonotypes between healthy human individuals. Remarks on this clone: What it binds is not known. This CDR3 is also generated by other DNA sequences in the sample.

The protocol was immunoSEQ multiplex PCR, while the TCRdb copy is restricted to in-frame clones and leaves out a portion. The sample shows approximately 1,500,000 clones, roughly 96% of them seen only once. The CDR3 loop spans 18 amino acids. Germline CDR1 and CDR2: SGHKS and YYEKEE (reference sequence). Trimming cost V 4 bases and J 0 bases; bases outside gene matches: 15. Donors included only healthy HIV-negative adults lacking recent acute infections or vaccinations. Division of CD4+ cells produced a CD45RA+ naive subset and a CD45RA-negative memory subset. The study, taken as a whole, reports: Larger estimated richness was generally recorded for naive subsets relative to memory subsets.

Sequenced input: naive CD4+ T cells sorted from blood. Subset specified: CD45RA+ positively selected. This clonotype originated in a man aged 30 to 45 in good health. The V and J genes are TRBV5-5 and TRBJ2-7; TRBD2 matches 8 bases. CDR3 DNA sequence: TGTGCCAGCAGCCTGGGACTGGCGGGAGGCGATAGCTCCTACGAGCAGTACTTC. Encoded protein: CASSLGLAGGDSSYEQYF.